What follows is one T cell receptor (beta chain) and its context. Its antigen is undetermined. A modified ARM-PCR protocol with three rounds of nested PCR amplified TCRbeta. TCRdb ran MiXCR on the multiplex PCR reads and lists one entry per CDR3 protein. The data hold some 100,000 distinct CDR3 sequences, with less than 75% observed a single time. This sample's RNA came from whole unsorted tissue. Distant lung tissue was collected more than 3 cm away from the tumor edge. The CDR3 is made up of 14 amino acids. Germline values: CDR1 SGHNT, CDR2 YENEEA. V lost 3 bases, J lost 6 bases, and 15 bases lay in between. The sample originates from a study of tumor and adjacent non-tumor tissue in lung cancer. Whole-study context: The cohort had around twelve adenocarcinoma, a couple of squamous cell and 1 small cell patients. The study, taken as a whole, reports: Compared with tumor, normal lung showed significantly lower TCR diversity. Patients with more diverse tumor TCRs had worse survival.

V gene TRBV11-3 combines with J gene TRBJ2-7, with D unclear. This clonotype was obtained from a man aged 25-45 years with non-small cell lung cancer. Material: distant non-tumor lung tissue. The CDR3 nucleotides read TGTGCCAGCAGCTTTGGTAGAGGAGTCTGCGAGCAGTACTTC. It translates to CASSFGRGVCEQYF.